This entry concerns a single T cell receptor beta chain. The target antigen is unknown. Naive CD8 populations comprised CD45RO-negative cells positively selected for CCR7, excluding terminally differentiated effector memory CD45RA+ cells. These data belong to a study of shared clonotypes between healthy human individuals. The data were produced by immunoSEQ multiplex PCR, yet TCRdb's version contains in-frame clones alone and is incomplete. The sample lists 1.5 million to 2.5 million clones, approximately 94% occurring once. Study observations and caveats: Blood was the sole source, and tissue repertoires probably differ. The four-donor shared clonotypes exceeded non-shared clonotypes in generation probability, with non-shared ones scoring lower. Shared across several donors were roughly 5% of the naive CD4 clonotypes.

This CDR3 contains 14 residues. V lost 3 bases and J lost 2; bases outside the gene matches: 5. Looked up from germline, CDR1 is SGDLS and CDR2 is YYNGEE. The sequenced sample was naive CD8+ T cells sorted from blood. The J gene is TRBJ2-7, the V gene TRBV9; 7 bases fit TRBD2. This clonotype was sampled from a man younger than 35 in good health. CDR3 amino acids: CASSGSGTAYEQYF. In DNA, the CDR3 is TGTGCCAGCAGCGGCAGCGGGACCGCCTACGAGCAGTACTTC.